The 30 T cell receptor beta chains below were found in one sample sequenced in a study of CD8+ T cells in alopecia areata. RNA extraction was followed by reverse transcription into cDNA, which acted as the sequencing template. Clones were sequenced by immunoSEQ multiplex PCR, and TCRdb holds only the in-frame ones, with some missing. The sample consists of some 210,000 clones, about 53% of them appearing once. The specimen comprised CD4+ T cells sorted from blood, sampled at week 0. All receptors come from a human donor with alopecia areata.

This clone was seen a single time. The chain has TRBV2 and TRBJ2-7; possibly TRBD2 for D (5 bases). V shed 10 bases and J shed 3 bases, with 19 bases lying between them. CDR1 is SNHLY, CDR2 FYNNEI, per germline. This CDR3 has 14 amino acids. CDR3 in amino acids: CATTRTEGVYEQYF. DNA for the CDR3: TGTGCCACCACCCGTACAGAGGGAGTCTACGAGCAGTACTTC.

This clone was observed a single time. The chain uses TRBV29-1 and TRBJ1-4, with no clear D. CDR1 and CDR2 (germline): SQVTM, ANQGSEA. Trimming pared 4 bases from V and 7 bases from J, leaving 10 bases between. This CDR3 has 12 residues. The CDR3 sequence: CSVVKFGEKLFF. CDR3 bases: TGCAGCGTTGTAAAGTTCGGTGAAAAACTGTTTTTT.

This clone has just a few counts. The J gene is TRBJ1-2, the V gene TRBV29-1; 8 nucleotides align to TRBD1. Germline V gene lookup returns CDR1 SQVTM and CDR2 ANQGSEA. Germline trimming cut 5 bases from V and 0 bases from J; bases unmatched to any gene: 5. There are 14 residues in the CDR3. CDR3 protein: CSVKGTGANYGYTF. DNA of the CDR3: TGCAGCGTTAAAGGGACAGGAGCTAACTATGGCTACACCTTC.

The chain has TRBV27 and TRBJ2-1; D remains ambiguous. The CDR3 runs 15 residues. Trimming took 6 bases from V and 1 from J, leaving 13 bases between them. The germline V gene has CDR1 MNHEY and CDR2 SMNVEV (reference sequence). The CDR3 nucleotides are TGTGCCAGCAGCCGGTTTGGGGATTCCTACAATGAGCAGTTCTTC. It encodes CASSRFGDSYNEQFF.

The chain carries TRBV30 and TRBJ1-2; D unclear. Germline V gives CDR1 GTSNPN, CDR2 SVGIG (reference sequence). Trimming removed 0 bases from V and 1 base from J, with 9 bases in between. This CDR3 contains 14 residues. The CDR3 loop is CAWSVHASNYGYTF. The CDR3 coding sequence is TGTGCCTGGAGTGTACACGCCAGTAACTATGGCTACACCTTC.

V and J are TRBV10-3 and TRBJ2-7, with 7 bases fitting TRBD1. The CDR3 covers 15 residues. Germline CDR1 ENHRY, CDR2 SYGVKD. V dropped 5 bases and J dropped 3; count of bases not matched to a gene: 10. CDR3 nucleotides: TGTGCCATCAGTTCGAAAGGGGACAGCTACTACGAGCAGTACTTC. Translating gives CAISSKGDSYYEQYF.

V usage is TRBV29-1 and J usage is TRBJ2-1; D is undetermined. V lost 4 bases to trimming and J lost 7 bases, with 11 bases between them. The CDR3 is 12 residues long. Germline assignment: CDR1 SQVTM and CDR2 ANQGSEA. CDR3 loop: CSVGPIWNEQFF. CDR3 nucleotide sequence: TGCAGCGTTGGGCCGATCTGGAATGAGCAGTTCTTC.

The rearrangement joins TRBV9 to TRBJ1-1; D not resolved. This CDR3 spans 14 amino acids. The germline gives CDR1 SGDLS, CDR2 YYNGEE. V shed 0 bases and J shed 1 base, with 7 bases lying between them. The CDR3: CASSVVPENTEAFF. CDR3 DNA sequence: TGTGCCAGCAGCGTAGTCCCGGAGAACACTGAAGCTTTCTTT.

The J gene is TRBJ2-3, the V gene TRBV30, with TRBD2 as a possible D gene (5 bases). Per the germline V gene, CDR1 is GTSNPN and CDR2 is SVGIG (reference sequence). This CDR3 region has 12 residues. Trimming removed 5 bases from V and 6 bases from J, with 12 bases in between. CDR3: CAWARGSDTQYF. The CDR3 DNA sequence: TGTGCCTGGGCTCGGGGATCGGATACGCAGTATTTT.

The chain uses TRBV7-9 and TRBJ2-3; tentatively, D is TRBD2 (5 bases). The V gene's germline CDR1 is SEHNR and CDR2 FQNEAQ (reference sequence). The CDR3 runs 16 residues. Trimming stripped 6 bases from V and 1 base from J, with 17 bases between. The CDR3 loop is CASRLTAVRGTDTQYF. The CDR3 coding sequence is TGTGCCAGCAGACTAACAGCGGTGCGGGGCACAGATACGCAGTATTTT.

The CDR3 nucleotides are TGTGCCAGCAGCAGACCGGGACAGGTTGGGTACACCTTC. Amino acid sequence: CASSRPGQVGYTF. The chain joins TRBV7-3 to TRBJ1-2, with 8 bases that match TRBD1. Looked up from germline, CDR1 is SGHTA and CDR2 is FQGTGA. After removal of 5 bases from V and 11 bases from J, the junction contained 10 bases not matched to a gene. The CDR3 has 13 residues. The full variable domain, in which reference TRBV7-3 and TRBJ1-2 provide the parts outside the CDR3, is GAGVSQTPSNKVTEKGKYVELRCDPISGHTALYWYRQSLGQGPEFLIYFQGTGAADDSGLPNDRFFAVRPEGSVSTLKIQRTERGDSAVYLCASSRPGQVGYTFGSGTRLTVV.

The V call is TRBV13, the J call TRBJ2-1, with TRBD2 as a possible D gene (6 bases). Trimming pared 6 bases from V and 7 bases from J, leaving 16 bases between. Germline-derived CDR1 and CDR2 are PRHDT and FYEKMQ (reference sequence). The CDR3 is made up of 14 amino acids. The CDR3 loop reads CASRLAGRKNEQFF. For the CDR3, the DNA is TGTGCCAGCAGACTAGCAGGAAGAAAGAATGAGCAGTTCTTC. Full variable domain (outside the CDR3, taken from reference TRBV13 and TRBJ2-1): AAGVIQSPRHLIKEKRETATLKCYPIPRHDTVYWYQQGPGQDPQFLISFYEKMQSDKGSIPDRFSAQQFSDYHSELNMSSLELGDSALYFCASRLAGRKNEQFFGPGTRLTVL.

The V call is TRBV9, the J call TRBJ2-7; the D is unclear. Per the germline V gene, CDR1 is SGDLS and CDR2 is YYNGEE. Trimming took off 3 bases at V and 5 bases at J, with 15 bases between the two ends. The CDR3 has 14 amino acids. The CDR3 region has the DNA TGTGCCAGCAGCGGCCGGGCCCAAAGCGACGAGCAGTACTTC. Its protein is CASSGRAQSDEQYF.

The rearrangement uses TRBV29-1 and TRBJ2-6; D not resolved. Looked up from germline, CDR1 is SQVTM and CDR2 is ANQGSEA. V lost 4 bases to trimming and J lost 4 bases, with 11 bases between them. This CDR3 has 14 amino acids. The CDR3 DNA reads TGCAGCGTTGGGGGTCCCCGGGGGGCCAACGTCCTGACTTTC. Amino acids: CSVGGPRGANVLTF.

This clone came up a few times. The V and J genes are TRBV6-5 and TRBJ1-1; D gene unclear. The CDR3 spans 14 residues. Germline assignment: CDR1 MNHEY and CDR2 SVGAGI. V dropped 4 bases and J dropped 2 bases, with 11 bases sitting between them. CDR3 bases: TGTGCCAGCAGTTCCAGAATAAGAAACACTGAAGCTTTCTTT. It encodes CASSSRIRNTEAFF.

CDR3 region: CASSSGFNYGYTF. The CDR3 coding sequence is TGTGCCAGCAGCTCCGGGTTCAACTATGGCTACACCTTC. This rearrangement joins TRBV7-9 to TRBJ1-2, with D uncertain. CDR1 and CDR2 from the germline V gene are SEHNR and FQNEAQ (reference sequence). V dropped 4 bases and J dropped 2 bases, with 8 bases sitting between them. The CDR3 consists of 13 residues.

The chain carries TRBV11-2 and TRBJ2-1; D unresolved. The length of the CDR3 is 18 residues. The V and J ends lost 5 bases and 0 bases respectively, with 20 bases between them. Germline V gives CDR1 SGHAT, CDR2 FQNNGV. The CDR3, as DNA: TGTGCCAGCAGCACCACCACTCTACGGCCCGTCTCCTACAATGAGCAGTTCTTC. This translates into CASSTTTLRPVSYNEQFF.

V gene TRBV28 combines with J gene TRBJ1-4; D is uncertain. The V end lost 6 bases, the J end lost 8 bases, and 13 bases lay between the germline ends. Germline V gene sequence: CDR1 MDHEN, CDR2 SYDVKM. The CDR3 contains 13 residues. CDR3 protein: CASSRGRREKLFF. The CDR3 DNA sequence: TGTGCCAGCAGCCGCGGACGGAGGGAAAAACTGTTTTTT.

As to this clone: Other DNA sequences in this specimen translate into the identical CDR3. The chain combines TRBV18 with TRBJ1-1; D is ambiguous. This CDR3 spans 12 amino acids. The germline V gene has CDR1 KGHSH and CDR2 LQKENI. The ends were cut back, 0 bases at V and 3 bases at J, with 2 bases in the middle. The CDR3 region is CASSPPDTEAFF. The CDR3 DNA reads TGTGCCAGCTCACCACCGGACACTGAAGCTTTCTTT.

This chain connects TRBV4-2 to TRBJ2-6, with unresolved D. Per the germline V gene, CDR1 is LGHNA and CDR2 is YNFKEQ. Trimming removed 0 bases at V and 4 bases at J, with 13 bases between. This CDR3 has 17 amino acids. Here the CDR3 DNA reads TGTGCCAGCAGCCAAGATTTTAGTCCGTCCGGGGCCAACGTCCTGACTTTC. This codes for CASSQDFSPSGANVLTF.

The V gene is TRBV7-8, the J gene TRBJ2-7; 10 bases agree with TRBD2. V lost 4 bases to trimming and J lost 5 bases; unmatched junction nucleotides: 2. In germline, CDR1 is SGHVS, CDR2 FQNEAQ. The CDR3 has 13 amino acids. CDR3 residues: CASSWTSGHEQYF. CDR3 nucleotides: TGTGCCAGCAGCTGGACTAGCGGCCACGAGCAGTACTTC.

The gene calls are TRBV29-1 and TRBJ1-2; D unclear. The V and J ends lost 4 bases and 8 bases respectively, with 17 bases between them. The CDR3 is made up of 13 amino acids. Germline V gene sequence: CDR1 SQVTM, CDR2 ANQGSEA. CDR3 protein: CSVAPKAVGGYTF. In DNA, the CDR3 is TGCAGCGTTGCCCCTAAGGCGGTAGGGGGCTACACCTTC.

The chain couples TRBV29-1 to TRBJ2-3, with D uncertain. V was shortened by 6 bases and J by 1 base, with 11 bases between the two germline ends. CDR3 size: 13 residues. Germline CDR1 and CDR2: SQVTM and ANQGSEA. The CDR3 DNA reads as TGCAGCGTCCACCAGCAGCGCACAGATACGCAGTATTTT. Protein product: CSVHQQRTDTQYF.

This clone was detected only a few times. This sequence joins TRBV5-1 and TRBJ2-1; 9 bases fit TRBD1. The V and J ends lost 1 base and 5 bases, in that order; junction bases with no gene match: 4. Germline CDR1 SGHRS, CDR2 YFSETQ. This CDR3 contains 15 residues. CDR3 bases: TGCGCCAGCAGCTTGCGGGGACAGGGAGACAATGAGCAGTTCTTC. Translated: CASSLRGQGDNEQFF.

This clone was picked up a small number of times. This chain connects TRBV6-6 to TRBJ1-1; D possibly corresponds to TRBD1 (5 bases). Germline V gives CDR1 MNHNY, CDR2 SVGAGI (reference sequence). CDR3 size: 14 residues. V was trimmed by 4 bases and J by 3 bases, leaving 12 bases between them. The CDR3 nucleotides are TGTGCCAGCAGTTCCCCAGGGCGAGACACTGAAGCTTTCTTT. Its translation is CASSSPGRDTEAFF.

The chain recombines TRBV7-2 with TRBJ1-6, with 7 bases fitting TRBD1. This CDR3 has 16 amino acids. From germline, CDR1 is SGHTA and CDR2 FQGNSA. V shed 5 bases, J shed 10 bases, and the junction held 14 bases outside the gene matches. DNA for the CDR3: TGTGCCAGCAGCCCAGGGGGACTGGGGGCTCGGTCACCCCTCCACTTT. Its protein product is CASSPGGLGARSPLHF.

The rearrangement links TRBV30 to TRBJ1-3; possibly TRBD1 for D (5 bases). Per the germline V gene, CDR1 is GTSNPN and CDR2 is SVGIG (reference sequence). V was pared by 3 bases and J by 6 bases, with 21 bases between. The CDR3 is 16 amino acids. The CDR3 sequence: CAWSEDRGFSENTIYF. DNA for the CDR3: TGTGCCTGGAGCGAAGATCGGGGCTTTTCGGAAAACACCATATATTTT.

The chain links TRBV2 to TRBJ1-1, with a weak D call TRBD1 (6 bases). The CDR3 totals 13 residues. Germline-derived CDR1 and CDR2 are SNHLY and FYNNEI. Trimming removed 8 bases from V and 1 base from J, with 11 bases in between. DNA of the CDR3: TGTGCCAGCTCCGTAGGGGGGAACACTGAAGCTTTCTTT. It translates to CASSVGGNTEAFF. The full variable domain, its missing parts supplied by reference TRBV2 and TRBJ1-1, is EPEVTQTPSHQVTQMGQEVILRCVPISNHLYFYWYRQILGQKVEFLVSFYNNEISEKSEIFDDQFSVERPDGSNFTLKIRSTKLEDSAMYFCASSVGGNTEAFFGQGTRLTVV.

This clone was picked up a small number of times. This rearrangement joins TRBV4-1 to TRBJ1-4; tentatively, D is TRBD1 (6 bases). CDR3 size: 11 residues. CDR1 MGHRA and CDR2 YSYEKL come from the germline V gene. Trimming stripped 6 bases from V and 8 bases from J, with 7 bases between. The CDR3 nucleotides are TGCGCCAGCAGAGGGACAGAAAAACTGTTTTTT. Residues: CASRGTEKLFF.

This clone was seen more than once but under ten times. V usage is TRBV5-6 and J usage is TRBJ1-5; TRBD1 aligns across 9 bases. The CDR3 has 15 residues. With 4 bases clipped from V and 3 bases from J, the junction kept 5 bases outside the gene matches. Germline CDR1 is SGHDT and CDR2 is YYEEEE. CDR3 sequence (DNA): TGTGCCAGCAGCCCGACAGGGGGATACAATCAGCCCCAGCATTTT. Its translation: CASSPTGGYNQPQHF.